This TCR beta chain was sequenced in a study of regulatory T cells in long-lasting Graves disease. Study findings and constraints: TRBV28, TRBJ1-2 and TRBJ2-5 were segments that persistent disease favored.

Construction of TCR beta libraries relied on iRepertoire HTBI primers and on Arm-PCR targeting CDR3 regions. Authors' analysis steps: Spanning all samples, the identified segments comprised approximately 60 TRBV and approximately 14 TRBJ. A single record per CDR3 protein comes from TCRdb applying MiXCR to the multiplex PCR reads. The V and J calls reflect TCRdb's pipeline rather than the authors' work. The sample lists around 480,000 distinct CDR3 sequences; about 15% were seen once. As to time point: newly diagnosed GD, antithyroid drugs for less than 3 months. Researchers made the TCR library from RNA that was extracted from PBMCs. Nine milliliters of peripheral blood went into EDTA tubes. This clonotype was counted only a few times. Its antigen is not identified. The CDR3 covers 11 residues. V dropped 1 base and J dropped 11 bases, with 8 bases sitting between them. Germline V lookup: CDR1 SNHLY, CDR2 FYNNEI.

The same sample was also studied in work on T cells in Graves' hyperthyroidism and ophthalmopathy.

Sequences were derived from peripheral blood mononuclear cells (PBMCs), sampled at new diagnosis, from a patient treated with antithyroid drugs. The sequence derives from a woman aged 40 to 65 with Graves disease. The V call is TRBV2, the J call TRBJ1-1, with unresolved D. CDR3 sequence (DNA): TGTGCCAGCAGTGAAGAGCTGGAGGCTTTCTTT. Translating gives CASSEELEAFF.